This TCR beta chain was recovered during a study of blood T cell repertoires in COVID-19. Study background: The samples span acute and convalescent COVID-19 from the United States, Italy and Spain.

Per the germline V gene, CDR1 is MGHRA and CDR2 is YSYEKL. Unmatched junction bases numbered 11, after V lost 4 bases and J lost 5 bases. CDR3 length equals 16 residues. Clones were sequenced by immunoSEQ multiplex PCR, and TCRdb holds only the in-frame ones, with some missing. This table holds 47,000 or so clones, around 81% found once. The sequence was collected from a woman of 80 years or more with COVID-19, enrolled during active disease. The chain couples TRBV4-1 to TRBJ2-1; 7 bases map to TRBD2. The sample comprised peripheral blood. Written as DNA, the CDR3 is TGCGCCAGCAGCCGCTTGCCTAGCGGCGTGGACAATGAGCAGTTCTTC. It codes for CASSRLPSGVDNEQFF.